The 23 T cell receptor beta chains below come from one sample, sequenced in a study of blood T cell repertoires in COVID-19. Assay used: immunoSEQ multiplex PCR; TCRdb lists only in-frame clones, some missing. This table has roughly 170,000 clones, roughly 85% appearing once. The sequencing sample was made of PBMCs or T cells enriched from blood (not recorded which). All receptors derive from a man aged 60 to 75 who had recovered from COVID-19.

The genes are TRBV28 and TRBJ1-3; D is perhaps TRBD1 (6 bases). The germline V and J ends were trimmed by 7 bases and 4 bases, with 14 bases remaining between them. Germline-derived CDR1 and CDR2 are MDHEN and SYDVKM. The CDR3 loop spans 14 amino acids. The DNA of the CDR3 is TGTGCCAGCATGTGGGGGCGAGCAGGAAACACCATATATTTT. The encoded protein is CASMWGRAGNTIYF.

V gene TRBV6-5 combines with J gene TRBJ2-5; D might be TRBD1 (6 bases). V lost 5 bases, J lost 1 base, and 11 bases lay in between. Germline CDR1 reads MNHEY; CDR2 reads SVGAGI. This CDR3 comprises 14 residues. The CDR3 sequence: CASSPSRGQETQYF. Here the CDR3 DNA reads TGTGCCAGCAGTCCCTCCAGGGGCCAAGAGACCCAGTACTTC.

The chain is built from TRBV6-1 and TRBJ2-7; 7 bases are shared with TRBD1. The CDR3 contains 15 residues. Germline trimming cut 5 bases from V and 7 bases from J; bases unmatched to any gene: 14. From germline, CDR1 is MNHNS and CDR2 SASEGT. The CDR3 region is CASSFPRTGPQEQYF. For the CDR3, the DNA is TGTGCCAGCAGTTTTCCGAGGACAGGACCCCAGGAGCAGTACTTC.

In its sample, this clone was seen once. The V and J genes are TRBV9 and TRBJ1-2, with 8 positions matching TRBD1. This CDR3 has 17 amino acids. The trim removed 6 bases at V and 0 bases at J, leaving 13 bases unmatched. Germline V gene data show CDR1 as SGDLS and CDR2 as YYNGEE. Here the CDR3 reads CASTPGQGGGSNYGYTF. The CDR3 DNA reads as TGTGCCAGCACTCCCGGACAGGGAGGAGGGTCTAACTATGGCTACACCTTC.

This clone has just one count. V usage is TRBV25-1 and J usage is TRBJ1-6, with D perhaps TRBD1 (6 bases). The germline V gene encodes CDR1 MGHDK and CDR2 SYGVNS. CDR3 length: 15 residues. V lost 0 bases and J lost 3, with 6 bases in between. CDR3 sequence: CASSEYRGYNSPLHF. In nucleotides, the CDR3 is TGTGCCAGCAGTGAATACAGGGGCTATAATTCACCCCTCCACTTT.

The rearrangement joins TRBV28 to TRBJ1-2; D not resolved. Trimming took 6 bases from V and 8 from J, leaving 10 bases between them. This CDR3 has 11 residues. Germline V gives CDR1 MDHEN, CDR2 SYDVKM. The CDR3 loop reads CASSLSGGYTF. DNA for the CDR3: TGTGCCAGCAGCCTATCAGGAGGCTACACCTTC.

This clone was seen a single time. The chain recombines TRBV12-3 or TRBV12-4 with TRBJ1-4; D possibly corresponds to TRBD1 (6 bases). The CDR3 contains 13 residues. Deletions cut 6 bases from V and 5 bases from J, with 10 bases between. CDR3 DNA: TGTGCCAGCAGACTCACAGGGAATGAAAAACTGTTTTTT. Translated: CASRLTGNEKLFF.

The CDR3 spells CAISEGDRVGTEAFF. The CDR3 DNA reads as TGTGCCATCAGTGAGGGGGACAGGGTCGGCACTGAAGCTTTCTTT. The rearrangement uses TRBV10-3 and TRBJ1-1; 9 bases align to TRBD1. This CDR3 is 15 amino acids long. Germline CDR1 ENHRY, CDR2 SYGVKD. The trim removed 2 bases at V and 4 bases at J, leaving 5 bases unmatched.

This chain links TRBV19 with TRBJ2-7, with TRBD1 matching over 7 bases. V lost 5 bases to trimming and J lost 2 bases; unmatched junction nucleotides: 9. The germline V gene encodes CDR1 LNHDA and CDR2 SQIVND (reference sequence). This CDR3 region has 15 residues. The CDR3 DNA is TGTGCCAGTAGTGGGGGACAGTTAATACCCTACGAGCAGTACTTC. Protein product: CASSGGQLIPYEQYF. The full variable domain, completed using reference TRBV19 and TRBJ2-7, is DGGITQSPKYLFRKEGQNVTLSCEQNLNHDAMYWYRQDPGQGLRLIYYSQIVNDFQKGDIAEGYSVSREKKESFPLTVTSAQKNPTAFYLCASSGGQLIPYEQYFGPGTRLTVT.

The V call is TRBV9, the J call TRBJ1-1; 7 positions match TRBD1. J gave up 5 bases and V 0 bases, and 10 bases lay outside the gene matches. This CDR3 comprises 16 residues. Germline CDR1 is SGDLS and CDR2 is YYNGEE. The CDR3 region has the DNA TGTGCCAGCAGCGTAGTAGGTAAGGGGGCAGGGACTGAAGCTTTCTTT. Its protein is CASSVVGKGAGTEAFF.

The chain has TRBV9 and TRBJ2-1; 8 bases map to TRBD2. The CDR3 has 15 amino acids. From germline, CDR1 is SGDLS and CDR2 YYNGEE. V gave up 6 bases and J gave up 3 bases; unmatched junction bases: 8. The CDR3 sequence is CASTRSGGGYNEQFF. The CDR3 bases are TGTGCCAGCACCCGGTCCGGGGGGGGCTACAATGAGCAGTTCTTC.

The chain carries TRBV5-7 and TRBJ2-1; 8 nucleotides match TRBD2. TRBV5-7 falls under the ORF class, with uncertain function. The CDR3 length is 16 residues. V was clipped by 4 bases and J by 7 bases; unmatched bases: 13. The CDR3 DNA reads as TGTGCCAGCAGCCCCACAAGGACTAGCTTCTGGAATGAGCAGTTCTTC. Translated: CASSPTRTSFWNEQFF.

The chain has TRBV5-4 and TRBJ2-7; 7 bases match TRBD2. This CDR3 comprises 15 residues. Germline CDR1 SGHNT, CDR2 YYREEE (reference sequence). V gave up 4 bases and J gave up 2 bases; unmatched junction bases: 9. This CDR3 is CASSNLGGVAYEQYF. Written as DNA, the CDR3 is TGTGCCAGCAGCAACCTTGGGGGGGTAGCCTACGAGCAGTACTTC.

The V and J genes are TRBV19 and TRBJ2-3; D remains ambiguous. Looked up from germline, CDR1 is LNHDA and CDR2 is SQIVND (reference sequence). The CDR3 loop spans 13 amino acids. Trimming stripped 1 base from V and 5 bases from J, with 7 bases between. CDR3 loop: CASSIALVDTQYF. In DNA form, the CDR3 reads TGTGCCAGTAGTATAGCCCTCGTAGATACGCAGTATTTT.

In nucleotides, the CDR3 is TGCAGCGTTGAGCTAAGCAGGGGGCGGAACTATGGCTACACCTTC. It yields the protein CSVELSRGRNYGYTF. The gene calls are TRBV29-1 and TRBJ1-2; 8 bases are shared with TRBD1. The length of the CDR3 is 15 residues. V lost 3 bases and J lost 2; bases outside the gene matches: 8. CDR1 is SQVTM, CDR2 ANQGSEA, per germline.

This clone was seen a single time. The gene calls are TRBV9 and TRBJ2-5; a weak D match, TRBD1 (5 bases). Trimming took off 4 bases at V and 5 bases at J, with 15 bases between the two ends. Per germline, CDR1 SGDLS and CDR2 YYNGEE. The CDR3 loop spans 14 amino acids. The CDR3 loop is CASSLGLGWETQYF. In nucleotides, the CDR3 is TGTGCCAGCAGCTTGGGGCTAGGGTGGGAGACCCAGTACTTC.

V and J are TRBV3-1 (or the pseudogene TRBV3-2) and TRBJ2-1; D gene ambiguous. CDR1 is LGHDT, CDR2 YNNKEL, per germline (reference sequence). V dropped 4 bases and J dropped 8 bases, with 9 bases sitting between them. The CDR3 consists of 12 residues. CDR3 protein: CASSPSGDEQFF. The CDR3 nucleotides read TGTGCCAGCAGCCCGAGTGGAGATGAGCAGTTCTTC.

This clone was observed a handful of times. The gene calls are TRBV12-3 or TRBV12-4 and TRBJ1-3; D not resolved. CDR3 length equals 13 residues. V was pared by 1 base and J by 4 bases, with 5 bases between. CDR3 sequence reads: CASSLDWGNTIYF. The CDR3 bases are TGTGCCAGCAGTTTAGACTGGGGAAACACCATATATTTT.

This rearrangement joins TRBV27 to TRBJ2-4, with TRBD2 identical over 7 bases. V was pared by 5 bases and J by 9 bases, with 7 bases of the junction left unmatched. This CDR3 has 13 residues. CDR1 is MNHEY, CDR2 SMNVEV, per germline (reference sequence). The CDR3 is CASSTWGGSIQYF. CDR3 coding DNA: TGTGCCAGCAGTACGTGGGGCGGGAGCATTCAGTACTTC.

A single count supports this clone. The rearrangement uses TRBV7-6 and TRBJ2-7; the D is unclear. Trimming pared 4 bases from V and 3 bases from J, leaving 16 bases between. Germline loops: CDR1 SGHVS, CDR2 FNYEAQ. The CDR3 is made up of 15 amino acids. The CDR3, as DNA: TGTGCCAGCAGCTCCCTTGGAGATTCGTTCTACGAGCAGTACTTC. Protein sequence: CASSSLGDSFYEQYF.

The chain combines TRBV5-1 with TRBJ2-1; 11 positions match TRBD2. The CDR3 has 16 amino acids. The V gene's germline CDR1 is SGHRS and CDR2 YFSETQ. Trimming cost V 1 base and J 5 bases; bases outside gene matches: 5. The CDR3 DNA is TGCGCCAGCAGCTTGACTAGCGGGGGCCCCAACAATGAGCAGTTCTTC. Residues: CASSLTSGGPNNEQFF.

The chain uses TRBV24-1 and TRBJ2-2, with a weak D call TRBD2 (5 bases). This CDR3 spans 15 amino acids. V dropped 7 bases and J dropped 1 base, with 12 bases sitting between them. Germline V gives CDR1 KGHDR, CDR2 SFDVKD. Written as DNA, the CDR3 is TGTGCCACCAGGGGCCTACTAGGGAACACCGGGGAGCTGTTTTTT. This codes for CATRGLLGNTGELFF.

A single count supports this clone. The chain uses TRBV18 and TRBJ1-3; perhaps TRBD1 as D (5 bases). Trimming took 1 base from V and 0 from J, leaving 7 bases between them. The CDR3 covers 15 residues. Germline CDR1 reads KGHSH; CDR2 reads LQKENI. The CDR3 coding sequence is TGTGCCAGCTCACCACGACAGAACTCTGGAAACACCATATATTTT. Translation gives CASSPRQNSGNTIYF.